Listed below are T cell receptor beta chains from one sample, sequenced in a study of T cell changes during pregnancy in multiple sclerosis. Measured with immunoSEQ multiplex PCR; TCRdb has only the in-frame clones, and not every one. The sample records roughly 110,000 clones, 75% to 95% being singletons. The sequencing here drew on peripheral blood, taken before pregnancy. The receptors were sampled from a female donor with multiple sclerosis, enrolled in a pregnancy study. Both conserved end residues are part of each CDR3. The D gene is left open where the match is weak. The size of a clone is reported for some rows only, either as once, few or many, or as a class for expanded clones.

j_call v_call clone_size d_call cdr3_nt cdr3_aa
TRBJ2-2 TRBV28 NA TRBD2 TGTGCCAGCAGTCCCGCGGGGGGGTTCGGGGAGCTGTTTTTT CASSPAGGFGELFF
TRBJ1-2 TRBV7-9 NA NA TGTGCCAGCACCCTAAGCGATCAATCCCAGGGTGATGGCTACACCTTC CASTLSDQSQGDGYTF
TRBJ2-7 TRBV30 NA NA TGTGCCTGGAGCCCGGGATCCCGGCACGAGCAGTACTTC CAWSPGSRHEQYF
TRBJ2-5 TRBV4-1 once NA TGCGCCAGCAGCCAAGTAGGGATTAGCGGAATACAAGAGACCCAGTACTTC CASSQVGISGIQETQYF
TRBJ2-7 TRBV5-5 NA NA TGTGCCAGCAGGTTCCTGAGGGAGAACGAGCAGTACTTC CASRFLRENEQYF
TRBJ2-2 TRBV27 NA TRBD2 TGTGCCAGCATCTCAGGTGGAAGCGGGGGCGCGAACACCGGGGAGCTGTTTTTT CASISGGSGGANTGELFF
TRBJ2-2 TRBV5-4 NA NA TGTGCCAGCAGCCTCCCAAGGGGCACCGGGGAGCTGTTTTTT CASSLPRGTGELFF
TRBJ1-6 TRBV6-1 NA TRBD1 TGTGCCAGCACGAAGCCCGACAGGGCAATGCCCCTCCACTTT CASTKPDRAMPLHF
TRBJ1-2 TRBV5-1 NA TRBD1 TGCGCCAGCAGCACAGGGGGACAGGGTTCCGGCTACACCTTC CASSTGGQGSGYTF
TRBJ1-4 TRBV10-3 NA NA TGTGCCATCAGTGACGGGACAACAACTAATGAAAAACTGTTTTTT CAISDGTTTNEKLFF
TRBJ2-1 TRBV6-4 NA TRBD2 TGTGCCAGCAGTGACTCTAGCGGGGGGGCCGATGAGCAGTTCTTC CASSDSSGGADEQFF
TRBJ1-6 TRBV10-1 once NA TGCGCCAGCAGACCAGCCTATAATTCACCCCTCCACTTT CASRPAYNSPLHF
TRBJ1-1 TRBV10-2 NA NA TGCGCCAGCAGTGAGCGTACAAGGGGGAACACTGAAGCTTTCTTT CASSERTRGNTEAFF
TRBJ1-1 TRBV6-1 NA NA TGTGCCAGCAGTGAATACAGGGCGAACACTGAAGCTTTCTTT CASSEYRANTEAFF
TRBJ2-5 TRBV19 NA NA TGTGCCAGTAGCGATGACAGGCTCCAAGAGACCCAGTACTTC CASSDDRLQETQYF
TRBJ2-3 TRBV14 NA NA TGTGCCAGCAGCCAACTTCTCCTAGATACGCAGTATTTT CASSQLLLDTQYF
TRBJ2-3 TRBV28 NA TRBD2 TGTGCCAGCAGATCCCTAGCGGGAGGCCCGAATACGCAGTATTTT CASRSLAGGPNTQYF
TRBJ2-5 TRBV7-9 NA TRBD1 TGTGCCAGCAGCTTAAGAGACAGGGGTGAGACCCAGTACTTC CASSLRDRGETQYF
TRBJ1-2 TRBV19 few NA TGTGCCAGTAGTATAGAGTTCAGGGGCGGTAGCTACACCTTC CASSIEFRGGSYTF
TRBJ2-2 TRBV14 NA NA TGTGCCAGCAGCCAAGGGACATGGCTGGTGGCAGGCGGGGAGCTGTTTTTT CASSQGTWLVAGGELFF
TRBJ2-7 TRBV7-3 NA NA TGTGCCAGCAGCCCTCGCAGGTCCTCCTACGAGCAGTACTTC CASSPRRSSYEQYF
TRBJ1-3 TRBV27 NA TRBD1 TGTGCCAGCAGTATGGACAGGTATTTGGTCTACACCATATATTTT CASSMDRYLVYTIYF